Reported below is one T cell receptor (beta chain). Its binding antigen is unknown. One base away there is no much larger clone; base qualities are not given. The record originates from a study of T-cell reconstitution after alpha-beta-depleted transplantation in children (dated by TCRdb to 2016 to 2017). Regarding the study in general: Using TCR repertoire profiling, the study followed T-cell immune reconstitution in a quantitative way in children after TCRalphabeta/CD19-depleted allogeneic hematopoietic cell transplantation. What the authors observed across the whole study: In some patients, high TCRbeta diversity at day 60 was attributed to recipient T cells and intrathymic progenitors that had survived conditioning. The apparently early alphabetaT-cell count recovery about two months after transplant was reportedly dependent on only several hundred rapidly expanded clones derived from non-depleted graft cells. Over the following months the frequencies of hyperexpanded clones went down, and after one year T-cell counts and TCRbeta diversity were mostly credited to newly produced T cells.

Per the publication, the treatment or condition label means: allogeneic hematopoietic cell transplantation with graft depleted of TCRalphabeta T cells and CD19 B cells. The transplant recipients were children given TCRalphabeta/CD19-depleted allogeneic hematopoietic cell grafts. There are 10 amino acids in the CDR3, from cysteine to phenylalanine inclusive. Only CDR3 DNA remains: 30 bases, in frame from the first base. The germline V gene yields SGHDT for CDR1 and YYEEEE for CDR2. Cut back by 6 bases and 8 bases, the V and J ends lie 8 bases apart. Libraries were made using PCR. The instrument was an Illumina HiSeq 2500. Molecular barcoding was employed in the preparation of TCR libraries, with unique molecular identifiers being used to normalize TCRbeta repertoire quantification. The public sequencing data were trimmed at Q25 with fastp and processed into clonotypes with MiXCR by TCRdb, which kept only in-frame beta chains. A single entry per CDR3 protein holds the most common genes and DNA from its merged rows. The sample profile shows under 750,000 distinct CDR3 sequences; roughly 23% of them were found once. The ten most abundant clones make up less than 15% of the sample.

The sequencing here drew on PBMCs, mostly from graft donor cells, taken 360 days after TCRalphabeta/CD19-depleted stem cell transplant. This clonotype was obtained from a boy in the first two years of life who had a stem cell transplant for acute myeloid leukemia, so the T cells may come from the graft donor. The rearrangement combines TRBV5-6 with TRBJ1-2; the D segment cannot be called with confidence. The DNA sequence is as follows: TGTGCCAGCAAAGGAAGGGGCTACACCTTC. It codes for CASKGRGYTF.